This TCR beta chain was profiled in a study of OX40 agonist ivuxolimab in advanced cancers. Study-level background: An anti-OX40 (CD134) antibody with agonistic activity, ivuxolimab, was administered to patients. Anti-PD-1, anti-PD-L1 or anti-CTLA-4 therapy given earlier was allowed, and approximately 40% had some.

Study conclusions and caveats: Those patients achieving a partial response at 0.1-3.0 mg/kg showed among the lowest clonal expansion.

In its sample, this clone was seen once. Its cognate antigen is unknown. This CDR3 is built from 16 residues. Germline V gene lookup returns CDR1 SGHTA and CDR2 FQGNSA. The V end lost 5 bases, the J end lost 3 bases, and 19 bases lay between the germline ends. Blood specimens came from baseline, cycle 4 day 1, and cycle 7 day 1. The protocol was immunoSEQ multiplex PCR, while the TCRdb copy is restricted to in-frame clones and leaves out a portion. The table records roughly 74,000 clones, over 85% of them present only once. Material: CD4+ or CD8+ T cells sorted from blood, obtained in a trial of the OX40 agonist ivuxolimab. This TCR derives from an adult with an advanced solid tumor such as melanoma, head and neck, liver or kidney cancer. The gene calls are TRBV7-2 and TRBJ1-1; D is possibly TRBD1 (5 bases). The CDR3 region has the DNA TGTGCCAGCAGCCGACCTAGGGACGGGAGTGACACTGAAGCTTTCTTT. Residues: CASSRPRDGSDTEAFF.